This T cell receptor beta chain stems from a study of T cells in narcolepsy. In the study overall: Patients with NT1 or NT2 and healthy control donors were enrolled.

With respect to this clone: The antigen is unknown.

Here immunoSEQ multiplex PCR was the method, and the copy in TCRdb shows in-frame clones only, minus some. The sample lists about 40,000 clones; about nine tenths were seen once. General observations from the study: No autoreactive T cell clone sequences appeared in some memory CD4+ repertoires. Reportedly, autoreactive clonotypes were serially detected in patients' blood but not controls'. Same-patient CSF and blood CD4+ T cell clonotypes included HCRT-specific and TRIB2-specific autoreactive ones.

Trimming stripped 5 bases from V and 8 bases from J, with 15 bases between. Germline values: CDR1 SGHAT, CDR2 FQNNGV. This CDR3 region has 13 residues. V usage is TRBV11-2 and J usage is TRBJ1-2, with D unclear. Sample: CD45RA- memory CD4+ T cells from PBMCs. This TCR came from a human donor with narcolepsy. The CDR3 loop is CASSLSRRRGYTF. DNA for the CDR3: TGTGCCAGCAGCCTAAGCCGCCGGAGAGGCTACACCTTC.